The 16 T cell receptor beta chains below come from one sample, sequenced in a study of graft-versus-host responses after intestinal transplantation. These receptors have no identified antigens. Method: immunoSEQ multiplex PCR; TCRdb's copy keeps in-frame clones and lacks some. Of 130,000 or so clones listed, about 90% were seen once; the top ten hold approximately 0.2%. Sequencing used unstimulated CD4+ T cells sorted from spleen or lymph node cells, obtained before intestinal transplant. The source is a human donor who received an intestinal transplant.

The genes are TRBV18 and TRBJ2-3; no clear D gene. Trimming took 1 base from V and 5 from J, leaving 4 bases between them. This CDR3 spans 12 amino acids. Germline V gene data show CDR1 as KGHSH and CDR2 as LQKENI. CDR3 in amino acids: CASSPLEDTQYF. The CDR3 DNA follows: TGTGCCAGCTCACCACTCGAAGATACGCAGTATTTT.

CDR3 DNA sequence: TGTGCCAGCAGCGTAGAAGGGGTGAGCTCCTACAATGAGCAGTTCTTC. As protein: CASSVEGVSSYNEQFF. The genes are TRBV9 and TRBJ2-1; a possible D gene is TRBD1 (5 bases). V gave up 0 bases and J gave up 0 bases, with 10 bases separating them. CDR1 is SGDLS and CDR2 is YYNGEE in the germline V gene. This CDR3 spans 16 amino acids.

The CDR3 DNA follows: TGTGCCAGCAGCTCGAACGCGGGAGTCCGTTACACAGATACGCAGTATTTT. This encodes CASSSNAGVRYTDTQYF. This chain links TRBV7-2 with TRBJ2-3, with 7 bases aligning to TRBD2. The germline V gene encodes CDR1 SGHTA and CDR2 FQGNSA. CDR3 length equals 17 residues. V lost 4 bases to trimming and J lost 2 bases; unmatched junction nucleotides: 12.

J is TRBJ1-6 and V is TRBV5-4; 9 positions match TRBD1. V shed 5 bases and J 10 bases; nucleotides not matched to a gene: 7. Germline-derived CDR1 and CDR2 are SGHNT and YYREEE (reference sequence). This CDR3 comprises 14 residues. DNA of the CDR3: TGTGCCAGCAGACCGGGACAGGGAAGGTCACCCCTCCACTTT. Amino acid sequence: CASRPGQGRSPLHF.

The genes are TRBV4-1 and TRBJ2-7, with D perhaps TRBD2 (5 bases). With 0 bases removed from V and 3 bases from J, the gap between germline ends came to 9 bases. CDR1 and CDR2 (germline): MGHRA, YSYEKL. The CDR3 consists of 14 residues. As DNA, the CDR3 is TGCGCCAGCAGCCAAGATGAGGGTATCTACGAGCAGTACTTC. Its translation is CASSQDEGIYEQYF.

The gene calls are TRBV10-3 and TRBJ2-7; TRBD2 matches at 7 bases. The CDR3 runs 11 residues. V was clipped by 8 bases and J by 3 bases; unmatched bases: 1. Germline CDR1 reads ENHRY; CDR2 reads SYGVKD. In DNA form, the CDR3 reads TGTGCCATCTCGGGGGGCTACGAGCAGTACTTC. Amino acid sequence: CAISGGYEQYF.

CDR3 in DNA: TGTGCCAGTAGTATAGCTCGGGGGAACTTAGGTTCGGGGTTGACCGGGGAGCTGTTTTTT. Protein sequence: CASSIARGNLGSGLTGELFF. The chain uses TRBV19 and TRBJ2-2; possible D gene TRBD2, 6 bases. The CDR3 extends over 20 amino acids. Germline CDR1 LNHDA, CDR2 SQIVND (reference sequence). With 1 base removed from V and 5 bases from J, the gap between germline ends came to 26 bases.

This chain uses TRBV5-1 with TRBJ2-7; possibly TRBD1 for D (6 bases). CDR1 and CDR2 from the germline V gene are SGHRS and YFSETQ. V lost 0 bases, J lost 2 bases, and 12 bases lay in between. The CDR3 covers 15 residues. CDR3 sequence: CASSLEVDSTYEQYF. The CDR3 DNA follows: TGCGCCAGCAGCTTGGAGGTGGACAGTACCTACGAGCAGTACTTC. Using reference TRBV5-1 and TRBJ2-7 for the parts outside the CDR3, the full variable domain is KAGVTQTPRYLIKTRGQQVTLSCSPISGHRSVSWYQQTPGQGLQFLFEYFSETQRNKGNFPGRFSGRQFSNSRSEMNVSTLELGDSALYLCASSLEVDSTYEQYFGPGTRLTVT.

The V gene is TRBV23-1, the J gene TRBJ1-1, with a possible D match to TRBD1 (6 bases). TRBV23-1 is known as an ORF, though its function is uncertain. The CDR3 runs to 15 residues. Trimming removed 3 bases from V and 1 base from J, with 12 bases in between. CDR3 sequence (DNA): TGCGCCAGCAGTCATCTCCTGACAGGGAACACTGAAGCTTTCTTT. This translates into CASSHLLTGNTEAFF.

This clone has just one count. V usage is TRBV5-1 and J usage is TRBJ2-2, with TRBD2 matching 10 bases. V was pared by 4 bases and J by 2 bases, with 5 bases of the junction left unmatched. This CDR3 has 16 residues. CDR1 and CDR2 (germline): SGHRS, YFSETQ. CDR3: CASSHRTSGNTGELFF. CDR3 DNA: TGCGCCAGCAGCCACAGGACTAGCGGAAACACCGGGGAGCTGTTTTTT.

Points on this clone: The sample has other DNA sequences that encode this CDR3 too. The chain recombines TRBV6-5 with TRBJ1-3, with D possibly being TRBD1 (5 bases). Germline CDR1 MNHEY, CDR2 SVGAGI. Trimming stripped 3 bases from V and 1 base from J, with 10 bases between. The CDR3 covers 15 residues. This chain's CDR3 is CASSYQGPSGNTIYF. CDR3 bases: TGTGCCAGCAGTTATCAGGGCCCGTCTGGAAACACCATATATTTT.

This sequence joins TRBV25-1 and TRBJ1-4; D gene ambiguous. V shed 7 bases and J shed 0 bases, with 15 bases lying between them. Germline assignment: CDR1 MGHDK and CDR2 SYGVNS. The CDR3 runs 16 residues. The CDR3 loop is CASILLTGSTNEKLFF. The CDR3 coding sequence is TGTGCCAGCATCCTCCTGACGGGTTCAACTAATGAAAAACTGTTTTTT. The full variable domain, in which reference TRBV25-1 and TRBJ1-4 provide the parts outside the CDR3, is EADIYQTPRYLVIGTGKKITLECSQTMGHDKMYWYQQDPGMELHLIHYSYGVNSTEKGDLSSESTVSRIRTEHFPLTLESARPSHTSQYLCASILLTGSTNEKLFFGSGTQLSVL.

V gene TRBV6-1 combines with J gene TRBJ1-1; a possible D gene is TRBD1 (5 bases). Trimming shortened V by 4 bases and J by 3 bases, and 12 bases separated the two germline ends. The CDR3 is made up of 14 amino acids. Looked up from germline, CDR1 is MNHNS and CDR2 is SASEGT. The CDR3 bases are TGTGCCAGCAGTGCGGCAGTAGGGGACACTGAAGCTTTCTTT. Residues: CASSAAVGDTEAFF.

Here the CDR3 reads CASSQGAGDGYTF. The CDR3 bases are TGTGCCAGCAGCCAAGGAGCAGGGGATGGCTACACCTTC. The chain employs TRBV4-2 and TRBJ1-2, with D tentatively TRBD1 (6 bases). The CDR3 runs to 13 residues. Germline loops: CDR1 LGHNA, CDR2 YNFKEQ. The V and J ends lost 1 base and 6 bases respectively, with 9 bases between them.

The CDR3 loop reads CAWSVDPAFDNEQFF. In DNA form, the CDR3 reads TGTGCCTGGAGTGTAGATCCAGCATTCGACAATGAGCAGTTCTTC. The chain links TRBV30 to TRBJ2-1, with no clear D. Trimming removed 0 bases at V and 5 bases at J, with 14 bases between. Germline V lookup: CDR1 GTSNPN, CDR2 SVGIG (reference sequence). The CDR3 has 15 amino acids.

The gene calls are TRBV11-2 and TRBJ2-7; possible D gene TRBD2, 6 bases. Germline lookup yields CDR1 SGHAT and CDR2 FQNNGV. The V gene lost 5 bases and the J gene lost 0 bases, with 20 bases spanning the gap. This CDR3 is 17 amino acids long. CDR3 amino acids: CASSLSGREGSSYEQYF. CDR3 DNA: TGTGCCAGCAGCCTCTCGGGGCGGGAAGGGAGCTCCTACGAGCAGTACTTC. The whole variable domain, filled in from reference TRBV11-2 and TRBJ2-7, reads EAGVAQSPRYKIIEKRQSVAFWCNPISGHATLYWYQQILGQGPKLLIQFQNNGVVDDSQLPKDRFSAERLKGVDSTLKIQPAKLEDSAVYLCASSLSGREGSSYEQYFGPGTRLTVT.